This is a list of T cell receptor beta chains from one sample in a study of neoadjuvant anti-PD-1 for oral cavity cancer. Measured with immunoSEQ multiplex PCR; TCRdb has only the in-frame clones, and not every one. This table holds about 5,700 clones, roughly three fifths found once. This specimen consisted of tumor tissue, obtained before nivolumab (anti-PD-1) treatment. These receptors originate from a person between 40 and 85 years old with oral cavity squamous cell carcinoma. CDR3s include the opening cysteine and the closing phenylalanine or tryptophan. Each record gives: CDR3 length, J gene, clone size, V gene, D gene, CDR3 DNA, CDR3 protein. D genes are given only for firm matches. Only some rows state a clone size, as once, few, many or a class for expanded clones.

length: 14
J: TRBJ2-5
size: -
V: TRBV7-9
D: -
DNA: TGTGCCAGCAGCTTAGTGGGGGTACGAGAGACCCAGTACTTC
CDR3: CASSLVGVRETQYF

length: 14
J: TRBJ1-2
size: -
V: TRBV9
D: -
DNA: TGTGCCAGCAGCGTAGGTCAGGGTCCATCTCGCTACACCTTC
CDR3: CASSVGQGPSRYTF

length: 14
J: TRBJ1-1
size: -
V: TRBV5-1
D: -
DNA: TGCGCCAGCCGGATTGGAGGGGTAGGAGCAGAAGCTTTCTTT
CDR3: CASRIGGVGAEAFF

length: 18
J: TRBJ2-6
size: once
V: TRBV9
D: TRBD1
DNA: TGTGCCAGCAGCAGGGCCCCAGGGGGTATCACTGGGGCCAACGTCCTGACTTTC
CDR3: CASSRAPGGITGANVLTF

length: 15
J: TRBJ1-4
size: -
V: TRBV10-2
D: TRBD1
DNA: TGCGCCAGCAGTGAGCGGTGGACAGGGGACGAAAAACTGTTTTTT
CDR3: CASSERWTGDEKLFF

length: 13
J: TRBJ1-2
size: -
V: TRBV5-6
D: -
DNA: TGTGCCAGCAGCCCGGGACAATACTATGGCTACACCTTC
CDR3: CASSPGQYYGYTF

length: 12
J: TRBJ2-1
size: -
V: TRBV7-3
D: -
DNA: TGTGCCAGCAGCTTAATTTTAGGAGAACAGTTCTTC
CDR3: CASSLILGEQFF

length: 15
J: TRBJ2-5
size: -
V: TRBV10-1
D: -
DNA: TGCGCCAGCGGCCCGGGGAGGGGGTTTGGGGAGACCCAGTACTTC
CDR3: CASGPGRGFGETQYF

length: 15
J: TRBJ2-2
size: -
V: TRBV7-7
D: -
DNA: TGTGCTAGCAGCTTAGGAGGCCGAAACACCGGGGAGCTGTTTTTT
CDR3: CASSLGGRNTGELFF

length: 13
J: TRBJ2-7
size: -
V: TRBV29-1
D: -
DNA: TGCAGCGCCGAGCAGAGTCAGGGATACGAGCAGTACTTC
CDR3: CSAEQSQGYEQYF

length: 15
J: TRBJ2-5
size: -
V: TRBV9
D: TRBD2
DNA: TGTGCCAGCAGCGTAAGTGGGCTAGCGGAAGAGACCCAGTACTTC
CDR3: CASSVSGLAEETQYF

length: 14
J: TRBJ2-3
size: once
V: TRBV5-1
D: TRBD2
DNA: TGCGCCAGCAGTGGGGGGGAGCTCACAGATACGCAGTATTTT
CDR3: CASSGGELTDTQYF

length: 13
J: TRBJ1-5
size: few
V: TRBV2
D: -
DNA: TGTGCCAGCAGAAGGGACGGCAATCAGCCCCAGCATTTT
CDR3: CASRRDGNQPQHF

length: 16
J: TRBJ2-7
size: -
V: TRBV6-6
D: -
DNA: TGTGCCAGCAGTTACTCGAGTCGGGGGGCCTACGGCGAGCAGTACTTC
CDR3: CASSYSSRGAYGEQYF

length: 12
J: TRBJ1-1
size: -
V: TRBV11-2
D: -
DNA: TGTGCCAGCAGCGTAGGGACACCAGAAGCTTTCTTT
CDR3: CASSVGTPEAFF

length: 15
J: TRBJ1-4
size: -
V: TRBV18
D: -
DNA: TGTGCCAGCTCACCCCCGGAATGGGTGGGAGAAAAACTGTTTTTT
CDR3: CASSPPEWVGEKLFF

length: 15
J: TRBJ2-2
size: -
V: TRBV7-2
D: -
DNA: TGTGCCAGCAGCTTTTCCGGACAGTCCCTCCGGGTGCTGTTTTTT
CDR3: CASSFSGQSLRVLFF

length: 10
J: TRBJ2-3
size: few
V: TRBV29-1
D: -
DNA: TGCAGCGTTGATGGGCAGGGTGAGGTTTTT
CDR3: CSVDGQGEVF

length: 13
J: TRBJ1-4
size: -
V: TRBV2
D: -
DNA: TGTGCCAGCACATACAGGGAAAGTGAAAAACTGTTTTTT
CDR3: CASTYRESEKLFF

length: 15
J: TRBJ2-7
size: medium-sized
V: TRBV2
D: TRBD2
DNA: TGTGCCAGTGGGGCGCGGCCTAGCGGGAACTACGAGCAGTACTTC
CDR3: CASGARPSGNYEQYF

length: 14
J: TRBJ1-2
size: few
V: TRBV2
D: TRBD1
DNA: TGTGCCAGCAGTGAAGACAGGGGGCAAGATGGCTACACCTTC
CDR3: CASSEDRGQDGYTF

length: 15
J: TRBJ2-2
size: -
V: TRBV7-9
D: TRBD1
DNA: TGTGCCAGCAGCTTAGGGACAGGGGGCAACGGGGAGCTGTTTTTT
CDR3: CASSLGTGGNGELFF

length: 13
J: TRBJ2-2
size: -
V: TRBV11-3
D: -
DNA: TGTGCCAGCAGCTCCATTTTGGGCGGGGAGCTGTTTTTT
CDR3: CASSSILGGELFF

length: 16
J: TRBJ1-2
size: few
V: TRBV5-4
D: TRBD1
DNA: TGTGCCAGCAGCACTCTCATCCCAAGACAGGGGATTGGCTACACCTTC
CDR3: CASSTLIPRQGIGYTF

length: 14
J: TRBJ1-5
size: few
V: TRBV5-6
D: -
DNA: TGTGCCAGCAGCTTGTCAGGTCCCAATCAGCCCCAGCATTTT
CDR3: CASSLSGPNQPQHF

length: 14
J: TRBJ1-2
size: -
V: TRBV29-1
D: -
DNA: TGCAGCGTTGAATCTAAGGGGCAGGGATATGGCTACACCTTC
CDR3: CSVESKGQGYGYTF

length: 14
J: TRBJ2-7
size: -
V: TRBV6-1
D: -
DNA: TGTGCCAGCAGTATAAACAGGGTTTACTACGAGCAGTACTTC
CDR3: CASSINRVYYEQYF

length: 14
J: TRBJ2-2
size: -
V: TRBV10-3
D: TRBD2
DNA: TGTGCCATAGGACTAGCGGGAGACTCCGGGGAGCTGTTTTTT
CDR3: CAIGLAGDSGELFF